Given below is one TCR beta chain in context. The antigen is not known. This library used approximately 370 ng RNA and molecular barcoded adaptors spanning alpha/delta and beta/gamma chains. MiXCR, run by TCRdb on the reads, gives a single entry per CDR3 protein. The table has 130,000 or so distinct CDR3 sequences, roughly an eighth seen once. The data derive from a study of read filtering for tumor transcriptome and immune sequencing. General study results and limits: Single-read clonotypes: about 81.9% of IR-seq clonotypes (about 4% of reads), 74.6% of RNA-seq clonotypes (roughly 43% of reads). This fraction held mixed bone marrow immune cells after CD138-negative sorting.

Germline lookup yields CDR1 SEHNR and CDR2 FQNEAQ (reference sequence). Trimming took 6 bases from V and 3 from J, leaving 7 bases between them. The CDR3 totals 12 residues. The receptor comes from a donor at least 40 years old with multiple myeloma. The source material was a population of CD138-negative cells sorted from bone marrow. V is TRBV7-9 and J is TRBJ2-3; the D is unclear. The CDR3 sequence: CASSSETDTQYF. CDR3 DNA: TGTGCCAGCAGTTCTGAGACAGATACGCAGTATTTT.